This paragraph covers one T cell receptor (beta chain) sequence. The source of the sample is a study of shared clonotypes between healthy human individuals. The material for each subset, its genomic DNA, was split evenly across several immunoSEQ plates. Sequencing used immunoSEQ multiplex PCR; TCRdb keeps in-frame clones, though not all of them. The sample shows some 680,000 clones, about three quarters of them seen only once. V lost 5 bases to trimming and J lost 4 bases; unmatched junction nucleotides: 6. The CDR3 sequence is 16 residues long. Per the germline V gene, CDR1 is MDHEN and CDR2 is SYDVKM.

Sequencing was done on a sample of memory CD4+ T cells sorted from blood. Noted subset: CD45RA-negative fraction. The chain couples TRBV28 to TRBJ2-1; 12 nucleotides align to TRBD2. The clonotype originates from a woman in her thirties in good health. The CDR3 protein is CASSIRLAGEYNEQFF. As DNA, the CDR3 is TGTGCCAGCAGTATCCGACTAGCGGGGGAATACAATGAGCAGTTCTTC.